This T cell receptor (beta chain) emerged from a study of T cell responses to AZD1222 COVID-19 vaccine. Assay used: immunoSEQ multiplex PCR; TCRdb lists only in-frame clones, some missing. The table lists about 94,000 clones, 85% of them singletons. Findings and limits, study-wide: With dominance at 160-218 and 743-854, vaccine-associated CD4 TCRs spanned spike.

Remarks on this clone: The antigen remains unidentified.

Looked up from germline, CDR1 is SGHNT and CDR2 is YYREEE (reference sequence). This CDR3 has 13 amino acids. Trimming took 4 bases from V and 7 from J, leaving 12 bases between them. This specimen consisted of peripheral blood, obtained 28 days after the second AZD1222 dose. The J gene is TRBJ2-1, the V gene TRBV5-4; possible D gene TRBD2, 6 bases. The sequence derives from an adult who received the AZD1222 COVID-19 vaccine. CDR3 loop: CASSHPGENEQFF. CDR3 in DNA: TGTGCCAGCAGCCACCCGGGGGAGAATGAGCAGTTCTTC.